The 5 T cell receptor beta chains below all came from one sample that was sequenced in a study of OX40 agonist ivuxolimab in advanced cancers. Clones were read by immunoSEQ multiplex PCR, and TCRdb kept only the in-frame ones, dropping some. This repertoire shows around 26,000 clones, around 81% found once; its top ten account for about a quarter. Sample: CD4+ or CD8+ T cells sorted from blood, taken in a trial of the OX40 agonist ivuxolimab. Every receptor here comes from an adult with an advanced solid tumor such as melanoma, head and neck, liver or kidney cancer.

The chain employs TRBV5-5 and TRBJ1-5; tentatively, D is TRBD1 (5 bases). This CDR3 has 14 residues. CDR1 is SGHKS and CDR2 is YYEKEE in the germline V gene (reference sequence). Between the trimmed V and J ends, which lost 3 bases and 5 bases, there was a span of 12 bases. CDR3 sequence: CASSWRDGYQPQHF. CDR3 sequence (DNA): TGTGCCAGCAGCTGGAGGGACGGTTATCAGCCCCAGCATTTT. Full variable domain (rest looked up from reference TRBV5-5 and TRBJ1-5): DAGVTQSPTHLIKTRGQQVTLRCSPISGHKSVSWYQQVLGQGPQFIFQYYEKEERGRGNFPDRFSARQFPNYSSELNVNALLLGDSALYLCASSWRDGYQPQHFGDGTRLSIL.

This clone was observed once. CDR3 loop: CASRLEGTDYDEKLFF. CDR3 bases: TGCGCCAGCAGGCTCGAGGGGACAGACTACGATGAAAAACTGTTTTTT. The J gene is TRBJ1-4, the V gene TRBV5-1, with 7 nucleotides matching TRBD1. CDR1 and CDR2 (germline): SGHRS, YFSETQ. The V and J ends lost 5 bases and 6 bases, in that order; junction bases with no gene match: 13. The CDR3 sequence is 16 residues long.

J is TRBJ2-5 and V is TRBV5-4; TRBD2 might be the D (6 bases). V gave up 0 bases and J gave up 5 bases, with 14 bases separating them. The germline V gene has CDR1 SGHNT and CDR2 YYREEE (reference sequence). CDR3 length: 15 residues. The CDR3 DNA is TGTGCCAGCAGCTTGGCCCGCGGGAAAGGGGAGACCCAGTACTTC. It is translated as CASSLARGKGETQYF. Drawing the rest from reference TRBV5-4 and TRBJ2-5, the complete variable domain is ETGVTQSPTHLIKTRGQQVTLRCSSQSGHNTVSWYQQALGQGPQFIFQYYREEENGRGNFPPRFSGLQFPNYSSELNVNALELDDSALYLCASSLARGKGETQYFGPGTRLLVL.

The rearrangement joins TRBV27 to TRBJ2-7; maybe TRBD2 (6 bases). Deletions cut 5 bases from V and 3 bases from J, with 14 bases between. This CDR3 region has 14 residues. Per the germline V gene, CDR1 is MNHEY and CDR2 is SMNVEV (reference sequence). The CDR3 spells CASSTLGGGYEQYF. In nucleotides, the CDR3 is TGTGCCAGCAGTACCTTGGGAGGTGGCTACGAGCAGTACTTC.

The chain links TRBV28 to TRBJ2-7; TRBD2 agrees at 7 bases. Trimming at V came to 7 bases and at J to 9 bases, leaving 15 bases not matched to a gene. Per germline, CDR1 MDHEN and CDR2 SYDVKM. CDR3 length: 14 amino acids. CDR3 amino acids: CASIGAGIPLPQYF. The CDR3 bases are TGTGCCAGCATAGGAGCGGGGATACCTCTTCCGCAGTACTTC.